The 32 T cell receptor beta chains below come from one sample, sequenced in a study of blood T cell repertoires in COVID-19. Sequencing was performed with immunoSEQ multiplex PCR; in TCRdb, only in-frame clones are kept and a portion is missing. The sample holds 100,000 to 150,000 clones, around 78% seen once. The specimen sequenced was peripheral blood. All receptors come from a man aged 65-85 years with acute or convalescent COVID-19.

The rearrangement uses TRBV3-1 (or the pseudogene TRBV3-2) and TRBJ1-4, with TRBD1 matching over 7 bases. Losses at the gene ends were 3 bases for V and 7 bases for J; bases not matched to a gene: 5. The germline V gene has CDR1 LGHDT and CDR2 YNNKEL (reference sequence). The CDR3 covers 14 residues. The CDR3 DNA reads as TGTGCCAGCAGCCAGAACAGGGGTGGTGAAAAACTGTTTTTT. Amino acid sequence: CASSQNRGGEKLFF.

V gene TRBV30 combines with J gene TRBJ1-1; D not resolved. The germline V and J ends were trimmed by 1 base and 5 bases, with 2 bases remaining between them. Per the germline V gene, CDR1 is GTSNPN and CDR2 is SVGIG (reference sequence). The CDR3 spans 10 residues. The CDR3 reads CAWSATEAFF. DNA for the CDR3: TGTGCCTGGAGTGCTACTGAAGCTTTCTTT.

This clone was detected only once. The V call is TRBV5-1, the J call TRBJ2-7, with D tentatively TRBD2 (5 bases). V shed 1 base and J shed 11 bases, with 16 bases lying between them. Germline CDR1 reads SGHRS; CDR2 reads YFSETQ. The CDR3 loop spans 13 amino acids. CDR3 nucleotide sequence: TGCGCCAGCAGCTTGCGGGCGGAACTAGAAAAGTACTTC. Its protein product is CASSLRAELEKYF.

This clone was observed a handful of times. The chain links TRBV5-1 to TRBJ2-1; tentatively, D is TRBD1 (6 bases). V lost 3 bases and J 4 bases, leaving 14 bases between the germline ends. Per germline, CDR1 SGHRS and CDR2 YFSETQ. The CDR3 consists of 15 residues. This CDR3 reads CASSSRQAAYNEQFF. In nucleotides, the CDR3 is TGCGCCAGCAGCTCACGACAGGCCGCTTACAATGAGCAGTTCTTC.

This chain connects TRBV7-2 to TRBJ2-3, with 15 bases matching TRBD2. Germline V CDR1 and CDR2: SGHTA, FQGNSA. The CDR3 runs 16 residues. With 4 bases clipped from V and 10 bases from J, the junction kept 9 bases outside the gene matches. The CDR3 DNA sequence: TGTGCCAGCAGCTCCCGGACTAGCGGGGGGGCCATGCCGCAGTATTTT. Its protein is CASSSRTSGGAMPQYF.

This chain uses TRBV6-4 with TRBJ2-1; TRBD1 agrees at 7 bases. Germline V lookup: CDR1 MRHNA, CDR2 SNTAGT. V shed 2 bases, J shed 9 bases, and the junction held 7 bases outside the gene matches. The CDR3 contains 14 residues. In nucleotides, the CDR3 is TGTGCCAGCAGTGACGAGACAGGGATTGGTGAGCAGTTCTTC. Translated: CASSDETGIGEQFF.

This chain uses TRBV2 with TRBJ1-1, with D tentatively TRBD1 (6 bases). Trimming shortened V by 5 bases and J by 5 bases, and 12 bases separated the two germline ends. In germline, CDR1 is SNHLY, CDR2 FYNNEI. This CDR3 region has 13 residues. CDR3 amino acids: CASSLQGRTEAFF. CDR3 DNA sequence: TGTGCCAGCAGTCTACAGGGAAGGACTGAAGCTTTCTTT.

The rearrangement joins TRBV28 to TRBJ2-1; the D gene is possibly TRBD2 (6 bases). Between the trimmed V and J ends, which lost 8 bases and 4 bases, there was a span of 9 bases. Per germline, CDR1 MDHEN and CDR2 SYDVKM. The CDR3 spans 12 residues. This chain's CDR3 is CASWGTYNEQFF. The DNA of the CDR3 is TGTGCCAGCTGGGGGACTTACAATGAGCAGTTCTTC. The full variable domain, with the rest looked up from reference TRBV28 and TRBJ2-1, is DVKVTQSSRYLVKRTGEKVFLECVQDMDHENMFWYRQDPGLGLRLIYFSYDVKMKEKGDIPEGYSVSREKKERFSLILESASTNQTSMYLCASWGTYNEQFFGPGTRLTVL.

This chain uses TRBV9 with TRBJ1-3; TRBD1 agrees at 7 bases. The J segment lost 0 bases and the V segment lost 4 bases, leaving 4 bases of the junction unmatched. Germline V lookup: CDR1 SGDLS, CDR2 YYNGEE. This CDR3 spans 15 amino acids. CDR3 DNA sequence: TGTGCCAGCAGCCCGGGACAGAGCTCTGGAAACACCATATATTTT. Protein: CASSPGQSSGNTIYF. The whole variable domain, remainder taken from reference TRBV9 and TRBJ1-3, is DSGVTQTPKHLITATGQRVTLRCSPRSGDLSVYWYQQSLDQGLQFLIQYYNGEERAKGNILERFSAQQFPDLHSELNLSSLELGDSALYFCASSPGQSSGNTIYFGEGSWLTVV.

The count of this clone is one. The CDR3 sequence is CASSFGQAANYGYTF. The CDR3 DNA reads as TGTGCCAGCAGCTTCGGACAGGCAGCTAACTATGGCTACACCTTC. The chain recombines TRBV7-9 with TRBJ1-2; 7 nucleotides align to TRBD1. V shed 3 bases and J 0 bases; nucleotides not matched to a gene: 4. The CDR3 contains 15 residues. Germline-derived CDR1 and CDR2 are SEHNR and FQNEAQ (reference sequence).

The sample holds a few counts of this clone. V and J are TRBV25-1 and TRBJ1-2, with TRBD1 identical over 7 bases. J gave up 6 bases and V 7 bases, and 5 bases lay outside the gene matches. Per germline, CDR1 MGHDK and CDR2 SYGVNS. CDR3 length: 12 residues. This CDR3 is CASMDRRDGYTF. DNA of the CDR3: TGTGCCAGCATGGACAGGCGGGATGGCTACACCTTC.

The V gene is TRBV7-9, the J gene TRBJ1-5, with TRBD1 matching over 7 bases. V was clipped by 5 bases and J by 7 bases; unmatched bases: 14. This CDR3 spans 16 amino acids. Per the germline V gene, CDR1 is SEHNR and CDR2 is FQNEAQ (reference sequence). This chain's CDR3 is CASSPRVRGFDQPQHF. In DNA form, the CDR3 reads TGTGCCAGCAGCCCGCGGGTCAGGGGGTTCGACCAGCCCCAGCATTTT.

The chain uses TRBV10-3 and TRBJ1-3; D is ambiguous. This CDR3 region has 17 residues. The ends were cut back, 0 bases at V and 2 bases at J, with 14 bases in the middle. The germline gives CDR1 ENHRY, CDR2 SYGVKD. For the CDR3, the DNA is TGTGCCATCAGTGAGTCCCGGGTCCGGAGGGCTGGAAACACCATATATTTT. This translates into CAISESRVRRAGNTIYF.

The rearrangement links TRBV30 to TRBJ2-3; weak D call: TRBD2 (6 bases). CDR1 and CDR2 from the germline V gene are GTSNPN and SVGIG (reference sequence). The V gene lost 5 bases and the J gene lost 6 bases, with 24 bases spanning the gap. The CDR3 covers 16 residues. CDR3 protein: CAWGPRLGRLGDTQYF. The CDR3 DNA follows: TGTGCCTGGGGCCCCCGGCTAGGGAGGTTAGGGGATACGCAGTATTTT.

This chain links TRBV4-2 with TRBJ1-2; TRBD1 might be the D (6 bases). The CDR3 is 14 residues long. Germline V CDR1 and CDR2: LGHNA, YNFKEQ. Trimming took 8 bases from V and 4 from J, leaving 17 bases between them. The CDR3 nucleotides read TGTGCCAGCCGGGGGGGGCCTACGGGCTATGGCTACACCTTC. This codes for CASRGGPTGYGYTF.

The chain has TRBV19 and TRBJ1-4; 9 bases are shared with TRBD1. This CDR3 is 18 amino acids long. Germline V gene sequence: CDR1 LNHDA, CDR2 SQIVND (reference sequence). V lost 4 bases and J lost 2; bases outside the gene matches: 11. The CDR3 spells CASSNGTGRLATNEKLFF. The DNA for the CDR3 is TGTGCCAGTAGTAATGGGACAGGGAGGTTGGCGACTAATGAAAAACTGTTTTTT.

The chain uses TRBV2 and TRBJ2-1; TRBD2 might be the D (7 bases). V dropped 4 bases and J dropped 4 bases, with 29 bases sitting between them. The CDR3 consists of 20 residues. Looked up from germline, CDR1 is SNHLY and CDR2 is FYNNEI. The CDR3 DNA reads as TGTGCCAGCAGTGCAAGGAGGGGGGGGACGCCGGTGGGCCCTTACAATGAGCAGTTCTTC. This codes for CASSARRGGTPVGPYNEQFF. Full variable domain (outside the CDR3, taken from reference TRBV2 and TRBJ2-1): EPEVTQTPSHQVTQMGQEVILRCVPISNHLYFYWYRQILGQKVEFLVSFYNNEISEKSEIFDDQFSVERPDGSNFTLKIRSTKLEDSAMYFCASSARRGGTPVGPYNEQFFGPGTRLTVL.

The rearrangement links TRBV4-3 to TRBJ1-2, with 10 bases aligning to TRBD1. With 3 bases clipped from V and 4 bases from J, the junction kept 2 bases outside the gene matches. The CDR3 is 14 residues long. Germline CDR1 and CDR2: LGHNA and YSLEER. The CDR3 bases are TGCGCCAGCAGCCAGGGACAGGGGTCCTATGGCTACACCTTC. It encodes CASSQGQGSYGYTF.

The chain is built from TRBV4-2 and TRBJ1-2, with 7 bases identical to TRBD1. Germline trimming cut 5 bases from V and 7 bases from J; bases unmatched to any gene: 16. Germline V lookup: CDR1 LGHNA, CDR2 YNFKEQ. CDR3 size: 16 residues. The CDR3 DNA reads TGTGCCAGCAGCTCTCTATTAGGACAGGAGGATTCTGGCTACACCTTC. Encoded protein: CASSSLLGQEDSGYTF.

The chain recombines TRBV7-6 with TRBJ1-4; tentative D call: TRBD1 (6 bases). V was clipped by 0 bases and J by 0 bases, with 14 bases between them. The germline V gene has CDR1 SGHVS and CDR2 FNYEAQ. This CDR3 spans 18 amino acids. DNA of the CDR3: TGTGCCAGCAGCTTAGCGCAAGGGGGGGGAGCAACTAATGAAAAACTGTTTTTT. Amino acid sequence: CASSLAQGGGATNEKLFF.

The J gene is TRBJ1-4, the V gene TRBV6-5; 9 nucleotides match TRBD1. Per the germline V gene, CDR1 is MNHEY and CDR2 is SVGAGI. The CDR3 consists of 14 residues. Losses at the gene ends were 6 bases for V and 4 bases for J; bases not matched to a gene: 3. CDR3 nucleotides: TGTGCCAGCAGGGGACAGGGCATTAATGAAAAACTGTTTTTT. This encodes CASRGQGINEKLFF.

The V and J genes are TRBV6-1 and TRBJ1-1; 8 bases line up with TRBD1. The CDR3 sequence is 14 residues long. V dropped 1 base and J dropped 4; count of bases not matched to a gene: 2. CDR1 MNHNS and CDR2 SASEGT come from the germline V gene. CDR3 residues: CASSEGQGTTEAFF. The CDR3 DNA reads TGTGCCAGCAGTGAAGGACAGGGGACCACTGAAGCTTTCTTT.

V usage is TRBV7-9 and J usage is TRBJ2-7, with 13 bases aligning to TRBD2. The trim removed 7 bases at V and 5 bases at J, leaving 8 bases unmatched. The CDR3 totals 15 residues. In germline, CDR1 is SEHNR, CDR2 FQNEAQ (reference sequence). The CDR3 bases are TGTGCCAGCACCCCTCCTACTAGCGGGGGGGACGAGCAGTACTTC. Its protein product is CASTPPTSGGDEQYF.

This sequence joins TRBV9 and TRBJ2-3; 8 bases match TRBD2. The CDR3 runs to 14 residues. The V gene end was trimmed by 0 bases and the J gene end by 4 bases; junction bases not matched to a gene: 1. Germline lookup yields CDR1 SGDLS and CDR2 YYNGEE. The CDR3 DNA reads TGTGCCAGCAGCGTAGACGGGGGGGCAGATACGCAGTATTTT. Residues: CASSVDGGADTQYF. The entire variable domain, with the rest obtained from reference TRBV9 and TRBJ2-3, is as follows: DSGVTQTPKHLITATGQRVTLRCSPRSGDLSVYWYQQSLDQGLQFLIQYYNGEERAKGNILERFSAQQFPDLHSELNLSSLELGDSALYFCASSVDGGADTQYFGPGTRLTVL.

The J gene is TRBJ1-2, the V gene TRBV11-3, with 7 bases aligning to TRBD1. Germline loops: CDR1 SGHNT, CDR2 YENEEA. The junction had 2 bases not matched to a gene; V was cut back by 1 base and J by 6 bases. This CDR3 spans 13 amino acids. The CDR3 reads CASSLGQGHGYTF. The CDR3 DNA reads TGTGCCAGCAGCTTAGGACAGGGCCATGGCTACACCTTC.

This clone appeared a single time. The chain links TRBV5-1 to TRBJ1-1; possible D gene TRBD1, 6 bases. With 0 bases removed from V and 11 bases from J, the gap between germline ends came to 20 bases. This CDR3 is built from 15 residues. Germline V gene lookup returns CDR1 SGHRS and CDR2 YFSETQ. The CDR3 loop reads CASSLEGRGSSRAFF. DNA for the CDR3: TGCGCCAGCAGCTTGGAAGGCAGGGGCAGTTCGAGGGCTTTCTTT.

This clone was observed a few times. The V gene is TRBV5-1, the J gene TRBJ1-2, with 7 bases lining up with TRBD1. Germline lookup yields CDR1 SGHRS and CDR2 YFSETQ. V gave up 4 bases and J gave up 4 bases; unmatched junction bases: 4. The CDR3 totals 13 residues. The CDR3 region is CASSPGQRYGYTF. The CDR3 coding sequence is TGCGCCAGCAGCCCGGGACAGCGCTATGGCTACACCTTC.

The rearrangement links TRBV6-6 to TRBJ2-7; a possible D gene is TRBD1 (5 bases). Between the trimmed V and J ends, which lost 2 bases and 4 bases, there was a span of 12 bases. Germline-derived CDR1 and CDR2 are MNHNY and SVGAGI (reference sequence). This CDR3 has 14 amino acids. The CDR3 bases are TGTGCCAGCAGTTACATGCAGGGTACATACGAGCAGTACTTC. This sequence encodes CASSYMQGTYEQYF.

The CDR3 sequence: CASSLLAGAYNEQFF. The CDR3 DNA is TGTGCCAGCAGCTTATTAGCGGGGGCTTACAATGAGCAGTTCTTC. The chain employs TRBV7-6 and TRBJ2-1, with 9 bases aligning to TRBD2. This CDR3 is built from 15 residues. The germline CDR1 and CDR2 sequences are SGHVS and FNYEAQ. Trimming cost V 2 bases and J 4 bases; bases outside gene matches: 3.

The genes are TRBV18 and TRBJ1-1; D not resolved. CDR1 is KGHSH, CDR2 LQKENI, per germline. Trimming stripped 6 bases from V and 0 bases from J, with 14 bases between. The CDR3 consists of 15 residues. In DNA, the CDR3 is TGTGCCAGCTCTAGAGGCAGCTTCTTGAACACTGAAGCTTTCTTT. Encoded protein: CASSRGSFLNTEAFF.

The rearrangement uses TRBV5-1 and TRBJ2-3; perhaps TRBD2 as D (5 bases). Trimming shortened V by 4 bases and J by 4 bases, and 22 bases separated the two germline ends. Germline V gene sequence: CDR1 SGHRS, CDR2 YFSETQ. The CDR3 is 17 residues long. The CDR3 protein is CASSPENGRVPSDTQYF. CDR3 nucleotide sequence: TGCGCCAGCAGCCCCGAGAACGGGCGGGTTCCGTCAGATACGCAGTATTTT.

The chain couples TRBV5-1 to TRBJ1-5; D not certain. The germline V gene has CDR1 SGHRS and CDR2 YFSETQ. V gave up 7 bases and J gave up 0 bases, with 8 bases separating them. This CDR3 spans 13 amino acids. The CDR3 loop is CASSKNSNQPQHF. The CDR3 nucleotides read TGCGCCAGCTCTAAGAATAGCAATCAGCCCCAGCATTTT.